This record covers a single TCR beta chain. At least ten counts were recorded for this clonotype. Its target antigen remains unknown. No much larger clone exists at a distance of one base, and base qualities are not known. From its cysteine to its phenylalanine, the CDR3 spans 14 amino acids. The entry retains the CDR3 DNA only, 42 bases that are in frame from base 1. From the germline V gene, CDR1 is SGHTA and CDR2 is FQGNSA. V is cut by 3 bases and J by 1 base, and the space between the germline ends is 9 bases. This sample is drawn from a study of T cells after yellow fever vaccination (dated 2019 in TCRdb). The study in broad terms: Libraries from fractions with low cell numbers were prepared with the SMART-Seq v4 Ultra Low Input RNA kit. Blood samples were taken at several timepoints before and after primary and secondary immunization, and bulk PBMC replicates and cell subsets were isolated. To track T-cell clones before and after primary and booster YFV17D yellow fever vaccination, bulk TCR alpha and beta repertoires were sequenced longitudinally. Two healthy male donors, one aged 18 to 30 and one aged 30 to 40 years, made up the cohort. Broad study findings and their caveats: Compared with the primary T-cell response, the secondary T-cell response was faster but weaker, reaching its peak on day 5 rather than on day 15. After the booster, most of the clones that had expanded following primary vaccination were detected again (almost 98% of CD4 and roughly 88% of CD8), which suggests that memory was broadly maintained. Computational filtering was needed because FACS-sorted repertoires could contain abundant contaminating clonotypes from the bulk population. Because the study included only a couple of donors, the extent to which the findings can be generalized is limited. A small fraction of clonotypes appeared in both the CD4 and CD8 compartments, likely as a result of convergent recombination.

Synthesis of TCR cDNA relied on 5'RACE template switching, a step that introduced a universal primer site along with unique molecular identifiers. Priming for cDNA synthesis came from both the TCR alpha and TCR beta constant segments. Two PCR steps were used to amplify libraries, with sample barcodes and sequencing adapters being added in the second step. Sequencing of the libraries was done on either Illumina HiSeq 2500 (2x100 bp) or NovaSeq (2x150 bp). The paper's processing steps were these. Demultiplexing of reads and collapsing into UMI consensus sequences were performed with MIGEC, and V(D)J alignment was carried out with MiXCR. Vaccine-responding clonotypes were identified with edgeR using replicate PBMC samples, with FDR below 0.01 and a log2 fold change above 5 up to day 15 being required. Each bulk clonotype was labeled CD4 or CD8 based on which sequenced repertoire, CD4 or CD8, contained the clonotype at higher abundance. TCRdb took the public reads, trimmed them with fastp at Q25, ran MiXCR for clone calling and kept in-frame beta chains. CDR3 protein sequences are deduplicated, and each keeps its most common genes and DNA. TCRdb assigned the V and J calls; the authors' analysis was not used. The sample table holds about 160,000 distinct CDR3 sequences, of which around 7.2% were seen once. The biggest ten clones account for under 3% of the sample.

This specimen's treatment or condition label, interpreted: live attenuated yellow fever vaccine strain. A standard Ficoll-Paque protocol was used to isolate PBMCs from peripheral blood. Dynabeads CD4 and CD8 positive selection kits were used to isolate the CD4 and CD8 T-cell fractions. RNA was extracted with TriZol from bulk PBMCs, CD4 and CD8 fractions, and dextramer-positive and dextramer-negative fractions. Sequenced here: CD4+ T cells sorted from PBMCs, sampled about 5 days after the first yellow fever vaccination. This clonotype was sampled from a man between 18 and 29 years old who received the YFV17D yellow fever vaccine. Recombination connected TRBV7-2 to TRBJ2-5; the D gene identity is not certain. The CDR3 region reads CASSFTRTQETQYF. The bases read TGTGCCAGCAGCTTTACGCGGACCCAAGAGACCCAGTACTTC. The entire variable domain, with the stretches around the CDR3 drawn from the reference TRBV7-2 and TRBJ2-5 proteins, is GAGVSQSPSNKVTEKGKDVELRCDPISGHTALYWYRQSLGQGLEFLIYFQGNSAPDKSGLPSDRFSAERTGGSVSTLTIQRTQQEDSAVYLCASSFTRTQETQYFGPGTRLLVL.